This is a list of T cell receptor beta chains from one sample in a study of shared clonotypes between healthy human individuals. The repertoire was sequenced with immunoSEQ multiplex PCR; TCRdb's copy has only in-frame clones and lacks some. The top ten hold 0.5% to 0.6% of the sample, which has approximately 1,000,000 clones, around 78% seen once. Specimen: memory CD4+ T cells from PBMCs. The receptors stem from a man between 18 and 29 years old in good health. Some clones in this sample may be carry-over from other donors' samples. Each CDR3 is given with its conserved first and last residue. The order of the fields is V gene, clone size, J gene, D gene, CDR3 protein, CDR3 DNA. A D gene is named only where the DNA matches it firmly. Size is omitted from some rows. Given values are once, few, many or a class for expanded clones.

v_call: TRBV5-1; clone_size: -; j_call: TRBJ2-1; d_call: TRBD2; cdr3_aa: CASSLEREGDEQFF; cdr3_nt: TGCGCCAGCAGCTTGGAGCGGGAGGGCGATGAGCAGTTCTTC
v_call: TRBV5-4; clone_size: -; j_call: TRBJ2-5; d_call: TRBD2; cdr3_aa: CASSLTSGGQETQYF; cdr3_nt: TGTGCCAGCAGCTTGACTAGCGGGGGGCAAGAGACCCAGTACTTC
v_call: TRBV2; clone_size: -; j_call: TRBJ1-2; d_call: TRBD1; cdr3_aa: CASSEPGQGFDGYTF; cdr3_nt: TGTGCCAGCAGTGAACCGGGACAGGGGTTCGATGGCTACACCTTC
v_call: TRBV6-5; clone_size: -; j_call: TRBJ1-2; d_call: -; cdr3_aa: CASSSLKGANYGYTF; cdr3_nt: TGTGCCAGCAGTTCACTTAAGGGAGCTAACTATGGCTACACCTTC
v_call: TRBV11-2; clone_size: few; j_call: TRBJ1-2; d_call: TRBD1; cdr3_aa: CASSTPRGPDYGYTF; cdr3_nt: TGTGCCAGCAGCACCCCCAGGGGGCCTGACTATGGCTACACCTTC
v_call: TRBV28; clone_size: -; j_call: TRBJ2-2; d_call: -; cdr3_aa: CASSLRNTGELFF; cdr3_nt: TGTGCCAGCAGTTTGCGGAACACCGGGGAGCTGTTTTTT
v_call: TRBV30; clone_size: -; j_call: TRBJ2-7; d_call: -; cdr3_aa: CAWSPSVGEQYF; cdr3_nt: TGTGCCTGGAGCCCAAGCGTGGGGGAGCAGTACTTC
v_call: TRBV29-1; clone_size: -; j_call: TRBJ2-7; d_call: -; cdr3_aa: CSVDDRYEQYF; cdr3_nt: TGCAGCGTTGATGACCGCTACGAGCAGTACTTC
v_call: TRBV30; clone_size: -; j_call: TRBJ2-1; d_call: TRBD1; cdr3_aa: CAWSVGTGKNEQFF; cdr3_nt: TGTGCCTGGAGTGTGGGGACAGGGAAGAATGAGCAGTTCTTC
v_call: TRBV6-1; clone_size: -; j_call: TRBJ2-3; d_call: TRBD2; cdr3_aa: CASSLAGGTDTQYF; cdr3_nt: TGTGCCAGCAGTTTAGCGGGAGGCACAGATACGCAGTATTTT
v_call: TRBV29-1; clone_size: -; j_call: TRBJ2-1; d_call: -; cdr3_aa: CSVRRRDLKYNEQFF; cdr3_nt: TGCAGCGTTCGGAGGCGAGACCTCAAATACAATGAGCAGTTCTTC
v_call: TRBV27; clone_size: -; j_call: TRBJ1-1; d_call: -; cdr3_aa: CASRRGFNTEAFF; cdr3_nt: TGTGCCAGCAGAAGAGGGTTTAACACTGAAGCTTTCTTT
v_call: TRBV6-5; clone_size: -; j_call: TRBJ2-2; d_call: -; cdr3_aa: CASSNYANTGELFF; cdr3_nt: TGTGCCAGCAGTAACTACGCGAACACCGGGGAGCTGTTTTTT
v_call: TRBV30; clone_size: -; j_call: TRBJ2-2; d_call: -; cdr3_aa: CAWSPPTSRSRLTNTGELFF; cdr3_nt: TGTGCCTGGAGTCCCCCCACGTCTAGAAGCCGATTAACGAACACCGGGGAGCTGTTTTTT
v_call: TRBV9; clone_size: -; j_call: TRBJ1-1; d_call: -; cdr3_aa: CASSARGNTEAFF; cdr3_nt: TGTGCCAGCAGCGCCCGGGGCAACACTGAAGCTTTCTTT
v_call: TRBV27; clone_size: few; j_call: TRBJ2-3; d_call: TRBD2; cdr3_aa: CASSLKAGVTDTQYF; cdr3_nt: TGTGCCAGCAGTTTAAAGGCGGGAGTAACAGATACGCAGTATTTT
v_call: TRBV4-1; clone_size: -; j_call: TRBJ2-5; d_call: TRBD2; cdr3_aa: CASSQDPPGTSGLETQYF; cdr3_nt: TGCGCCAGCAGCCAAGATCCCCCCGGGACTAGCGGGTTAGAGACCCAGTACTTC
v_call: TRBV10-2; clone_size: -; j_call: TRBJ2-4; d_call: TRBD1; cdr3_aa: CASSGFGKTGLDIQYF; cdr3_nt: TGCGCCAGCAGTGGTTTCGGCAAGACAGGGCTGGACATTCAGTACTTC
v_call: TRBV30; clone_size: -; j_call: TRBJ1-4; d_call: -; cdr3_aa: CAWSSGFGEKLFF; cdr3_nt: TGTGCCTGGAGCTCAGGGTTTGGTGAAAAACTGTTTTTT
v_call: TRBV7-3; clone_size: -; j_call: TRBJ2-2; d_call: -; cdr3_aa: CASSLLGPGAGELFF; cdr3_nt: TGTGCCAGCAGCTTACTGGGGCCAGGGGCCGGGGAGCTGTTTTTT
v_call: TRBV4-3; clone_size: -; j_call: TRBJ2-6; d_call: -; cdr3_aa: CASSLGGSGANVLTF; cdr3_nt: TGCGCCAGCAGCCTTGGGGGCTCTGGGGCCAACGTCCTGACTTTC